This T cell receptor beta chain was identified during a study of beta chain features in type 1 diabetes. Reverse transcription of all isolated RNA meant that expressed TCRB transcripts were sequenced. Produced via immunoSEQ multiplex PCR; TCRdb's table is partial and in-frame only. The sample carries 140,000 or so clones, 8.5% to 12% recorded once. With 2 bases removed from V and 4 bases from J, the gap between germline ends came to 17 bases. The CDR3 sequence is 15 residues long. Germline loops: CDR1 GTSNPN, CDR2 SVGIG (reference sequence). A few counts support this clone. Antigen specificity is unknown. Regarding the study as a whole: PCR could preferentially amplify shorter templates, alike in patients and controls. When Type 1 diabetes patients were examined, their TCRB CDR3s proved moderately but significantly shorter in all four CD4+ subsets.

This chain links TRBV30 with TRBJ1-2; D is undetermined. Material: naive CD4+ T cells from blood. The receptor comes from a man aged 18 to 30 in good health. The CDR3: CAWSHDPGGGYGYTF. In DNA, the CDR3 is TGTGCCTGGAGTCATGACCCCGGCGGAGGCTATGGCTACACCTTC.